Each of the 6 T cell receptor beta chains below was sequenced from the same sample in a study of blood T cells in healthy people across ages. Next came a second PCR, run for about 7 to 12 cycles, which used a sample-barcoded 5' primer along with a J-beta primer mix. TCRdb reprocessed the 5' RACE reads via MiXCR and lists one record per CDR3 protein. The top ten clones hold under 4.5% of a sample with about 800,000 distinct CDR3 sequences, 20% to 30% of them seen once. These data were likewise used in another study, on T cells of mothers and their children.

The sample was blood. Receptors were obtained from a boy between 10 and 17 years old in good health.

The chain's CDR3 is CAPTGGGLRETQYF. CDR3 DNA: TGTGCCCCCACAGGGGGGGGCCTTCGAGAGACCCAGTACTTC. The chain employs TRBV21-1 and TRBJ2-5; TRBD1, the table's D call, lacks a check against the DNA. TRBV21-1 is labeled a pseudogene. The CDR3 has 14 residues.

DNA of the CDR3: TGTGCCAGCAGTTTGGGGCCGCACTACACCTTC. This translates into CASSLGPHYTF. The J gene is TRBJ1-2, the V gene TRBV6-2 or TRBV6-3, with a weak D call TRBD1 (5 bases). The CDR3 is 11 amino acids. The V gene lost 4 bases and the J gene lost 10 bases, with 10 bases spanning the gap. From germline, CDR1 is MNHEY and CDR2 SVGEGT.

Remarks on this clonotype: A junction boundary mismatches the germline segment, possibly from a read error. The chain is built from TRBV4-3 and TRBJ2-5, with D possibly being TRBD1 or TRBD2 (5 bases each). Germline V gene lookup returns CDR1 LGHNA and CDR2 YSLEER. This CDR3 region has 14 residues. The CDR3 DNA is TGCGCCAGCAGCCCGAGGGGTCTCCAAGAGACCCAGCACTTC. Its translation is CASSPRGLQETQHF.

This clonotype was detected many times. The V call is TRBV3-1, the J call TRBJ2-5; 7 bases map to TRBD1. The V segment lost 4 bases and the J segment 4 bases; nucleotides outside the gene matches: 6. The CDR3 is 14 residues long. CDR1 LGHDT and CDR2 YNNKEL come from the germline V gene (reference sequence). Here the CDR3 reads CASSRGDSRETQYF. CDR3 nucleotides: TGTGCCAGCAGCCGAGGGGACAGTCGAGAGACCCAGTACTTC.

This clonotype was observed a handful of times. The chain uses TRBV28 and TRBJ1-5; no clear D gene. V lost 3 bases, J lost 8 bases, and 14 bases lay in between. This CDR3 is 14 amino acids long. Looked up from germline, CDR1 is MDHEN and CDR2 is SYDVKM. The CDR3 DNA is TGTGCCAGCAGTTTTAGGCTTGGAGGCGAGCCCCAGCATTTT. Protein sequence: CASSFRLGGEPQHF. The full variable domain, completed using reference TRBV28 and TRBJ1-5, is DVKVTQSSRYLVKRTGEKVFLECVQDMDHENMFWYRQDPGLGLRLIYFSYDVKMKEKGDIPEGYSVSREKKERFSLILESASTNQTSMYLCASSFRLGGEPQHFGDGTRLSIL.

This clonotype has a handful of counts. The chain is built from TRBV28 and TRBJ2-1, with TRBD1 matching over 8 bases. The CDR3 is made up of 16 amino acids. Looked up from germline, CDR1 is MDHEN and CDR2 is SYDVKM. Losses at the gene ends were 2 bases for V and 9 bases for J; bases not matched to a gene: 12. CDR3 residues: CASSLIGTGLRGEQFF. Here the CDR3 DNA reads TGTGCCAGCAGTTTAATAGGGACAGGCTTACGGGGTGAGCAGTTCTTC.